This passage covers 25 T cell receptor beta chains from one sample sequenced in a study of blood T cell repertoires in COVID-19. Profiled with immunoSEQ multiplex PCR; TCRdb holds only in-frame clones, not every one. The table has over 85,000 clones, 87% seen once. The specimen sequenced was peripheral blood. The source is a human donor with acute or convalescent COVID-19. The donor label of this sample is uncertain.

This chain joins TRBV11-2 and TRBJ1-3, with 8 bases fitting TRBD1. CDR3 length: 17 amino acids. After removal of 3 bases from V and 0 bases from J, the junction contained 7 bases not matched to a gene. Germline CDR1 is SGHAT and CDR2 is FQNNGV. CDR3 residues: CASSFVTGGNSGNTIYF. The CDR3 DNA reads as TGTGCCAGCAGCTTCGTAACAGGGGGGAACTCTGGAAACACCATATATTTT.

The chain uses TRBV7-9 and TRBJ2-7, with TRBD1 matching over 11 bases. This CDR3 has 15 residues. With 4 bases clipped from V and 0 bases from J, the junction kept 2 bases outside the gene matches. CDR1 SEHNR and CDR2 FQNEAQ come from the germline V gene (reference sequence). As DNA, the CDR3 is TGTGCCAGCAGCTCGGGACAGGGGGTCTCCTACGAGCAGTACTTC. Its translation is CASSSGQGVSYEQYF.

The chain carries TRBV9 and TRBJ1-2; a weak D match, TRBD1 (5 bases). CDR1 is SGDLS, CDR2 YYNGEE, per germline. The CDR3 runs to 13 residues. V was trimmed by 3 bases and J by 4 bases, leaving 10 bases between them. Here the CDR3 DNA reads TGTGCCAGCAGCGGAACGGACATCTATGGCTACACCTTC. Translation: CASSGTDIYGYTF.

The chain combines TRBV11-2 with TRBJ2-4; perhaps TRBD1 as D (6 bases). V lost 3 bases to trimming and J lost 5 bases, with 8 bases between them. The CDR3 loop spans 13 amino acids. CDR1 and CDR2 from the germline V gene are SGHAT and FQNNGV. The CDR3 protein is CASSFNRENIQYF. In nucleotides, the CDR3 is TGTGCCAGCAGCTTTAACAGGGAAAACATTCAGTACTTC. Together with reference TRBV11-2 and TRBJ2-4, the CDR3 gives the full variable domain: EAGVAQSPRYKIIEKRQSVAFWCNPISGHATLYWYQQILGQGPKLLIQFQNNGVVDDSQLPKDRFSAERLKGVDSTLKIQPAKLEDSAVYLCASSFNRENIQYFGAGTRLSVL.

CDR3 bases: TGCAGCGTTGAAGTGTCAGGCCCCACTAACTATGGCTACACCTTC. Its translation: CSVEVSGPTNYGYTF. This chain joins TRBV29-1 and TRBJ1-2; D not certain. The CDR3 has 15 residues. Trimming removed 1 base from V and 0 bases from J, with 12 bases in between. The germline V gene encodes CDR1 SQVTM and CDR2 ANQGSEA.

V gene TRBV30 combines with J gene TRBJ1-1; D uncertain. CDR3 size: 11 residues. The V end was cut by 1 base, the J end by 11 bases, with 11 bases between. CDR1 is GTSNPN and CDR2 is SVGIG in the germline V gene (reference sequence). The CDR3 sequence is CAWSGGSIAFF. In DNA, the CDR3 is TGTGCCTGGAGTGGTGGCTCAATCGCTTTCTTT.

This rearrangement joins TRBV11-2 to TRBJ2-3; D gene unclear. The CDR3 runs to 14 residues. Germline V gene lookup returns CDR1 SGHAT and CDR2 FQNNGV. The V end was cut by 2 bases, the J end by 6 bases, with 12 bases between. The CDR3 here is CASSLSTPRDTQYF. DNA for the CDR3: TGTGCCAGCAGCTTATCGACCCCGCGGGATACGCAGTATTTT.

The chain couples TRBV5-4 to TRBJ1-1; D is uncertain. The V gene lost 1 base and the J gene lost 6 bases, with 13 bases spanning the gap. Germline V lookup: CDR1 SGHNT, CDR2 YYREEE (reference sequence). The CDR3 extends over 14 amino acids. In DNA form, the CDR3 reads TGTGCCAGCAGCTTGAAGTCAGGATACGCTGAAGCTTTCTTT. Protein: CASSLKSGYAEAFF.

The rearrangement joins TRBV5-1 to TRBJ2-1, with D possibly TRBD1 on 7 matching bases. Germline CDR1 is SGHRS and CDR2 is YFSETQ. With 4 bases removed from V and 4 bases from J, the gap between germline ends came to 21 bases. The CDR3 sequence is 17 residues long. The CDR3 is CASSPEGQPELYNEQFF. The CDR3 region has the DNA TGCGCCAGCAGCCCGGAGGGACAGCCCGAACTATACAATGAGCAGTTCTTC.

Note on this clone: Additional DNA sequences in this sample encode the identical CDR3. The chain has TRBV25-1 and TRBJ1-3, with no clear D. Trimming cost V 0 bases and J 4 bases, with 10 bases left between them. CDR1 is MGHDK and CDR2 is SYGVNS in the germline V gene. The CDR3 totals 15 residues. CDR3 amino acids: CASSEYTRSGNTIYF. CDR3 nucleotide sequence: TGTGCCAGCAGTGAATATACAAGGAGCGGAAACACCATATATTTT.

As concerns this clone: It is unclear where the CDR3 begins or ends on the DNA, so no DNA is shown, and the CDR3 is as TCRdb lists it. The chain uses TRBV6-6 and TRBJ1-1; TRBD1, the table's D call, was not compared with the DNA. From germline, CDR1 is MNHNY and CDR2 SVGAGI (reference sequence). The CDR3 is 15 amino acids long, termini counted. The CDR3 spells CASSTSTGGWTEAFF.

The V gene is TRBV21-1, the J gene TRBJ2-1; the table's D call TRBD2 went unverified against the DNA. TRBV21-1 is deemed a pseudogene. This CDR3 has 16 residues. CDR3 DNA: TGTGCCAGCAGCAATTGTCTAGCGGGGTCCCCCAATGAGCAGTTCTTC. Encoded protein: CASSNCLAGSPNEQFF.

This rearrangement joins TRBV6-5 to TRBJ2-1; TRBD1 agrees at 9 bases. V shed 6 bases and J 9 bases; nucleotides not matched to a gene: 12. From germline, CDR1 is MNHEY and CDR2 SVGAGI. This CDR3 spans 15 amino acids. The CDR3 sequence: CASRAGTGPWGEQFF. The CDR3 coding sequence is TGTGCCAGCAGGGCCGGGACAGGGCCTTGGGGTGAGCAGTTCTTC.

This chain joins TRBV29-1 and TRBJ2-1; possibly TRBD1 for D (5 bases). The CDR3 consists of 12 residues. V lost 4 bases and J 9 bases, leaving 13 bases between the germline ends. Germline V gene data show CDR1 as SQVTM and CDR2 as ANQGSEA. The CDR3: CSVARSGIEQFF. CDR3 nucleotides: TGCAGCGTTGCAAGGTCAGGGATTGAGCAGTTCTTC.

The chain recombines TRBV6-2 or TRBV6-3 with TRBJ1-4; 7 bases are a match to TRBD1. The CDR3 runs 16 residues. Germline V lookup: CDR1 MNHEY, CDR2 SVGEGT. Trimming took 2 bases from V and 8 from J; bases not matched to a gene: 11. In nucleotides, the CDR3 is TGTGCCAGCAGTTACGGGCGGGACAGCCAGGAGGAAAAACTGTTTTTT. Translated: CASSYGRDSQEEKLFF.

The rearrangement links TRBV6-5 to TRBJ1-2; TRBD1 matches at 11 bases. This CDR3 comprises 14 residues. V shed 6 bases and J 4 bases; nucleotides not matched to a gene: 4. Germline V CDR1 and CDR2: MNHEY, SVGAGI. This CDR3 reads CASSQGQGVYGYTF. In nucleotides, the CDR3 is TGTGCCAGCAGCCAGGGACAGGGGGTCTATGGCTACACCTTC.

This clone was detected only a few times. V gene TRBV6-5 combines with J gene TRBJ1-5, with D hard to call. This CDR3 contains 15 residues. Germline V gene sequence: CDR1 MNHEY, CDR2 SVGAGI. The V end was cut by 6 bases, the J end by 1 base, with 13 bases between. The CDR3 region has the DNA TGTGCCAGCAGACACAGCGGGGAGAGCAATCAGCCCCAGCATTTT. Protein product: CASRHSGESNQPQHF.

This clone came up once. V and J are TRBV27 and TRBJ2-7; D gene uncertain. Trimming took 7 bases from V and 4 from J, leaving 20 bases between them. CDR3 length equals 15 residues. Germline CDR1 and CDR2: MNHEY and SMNVEV (reference sequence). DNA of the CDR3: TGTGCCAGCATTTACCCGTCCCTCCGGTTTTACGAGCAGTACTTC. This gives the protein CASIYPSLRFYEQYF.

The V gene is TRBV10-3, the J gene TRBJ2-3; perhaps TRBD2 as D (5 bases). Looked up from germline, CDR1 is ENHRY and CDR2 is SYGVKD. The CDR3 length is 15 residues. The V end was cut by 4 bases, the J end by 6 bases, with 17 bases between. The DNA of the CDR3 is TGTGCCATCAGTGGGGGAGTCGGGGTCACGGATACGCAGTATTTT. Its translation is CAISGGVGVTDTQYF.

This clone occurred once. The chain uses TRBV19 and TRBJ2-7; TRBD2 might be the D (6 bases). CDR1 LNHDA and CDR2 SQIVND come from the germline V gene (reference sequence). The CDR3 is 13 residues long. Trimming took 3 bases from V and 6 from J, leaving 12 bases between them. DNA for the CDR3: TGTGCCAGTAGTATCCGTCGGGAGAGCGAGCAGTACTTC. Translating gives CASSIRRESEQYF. Drawing the rest from reference TRBV19 and TRBJ2-7, the complete variable domain is DGGITQSPKYLFRKEGQNVTLSCEQNLNHDAMYWYRQDPGQGLRLIYYSQIVNDFQKGDIAEGYSVSREKKESFPLTVTSAQKNPTAFYLCASSIRRESEQYFGPGTRLTVT.

The V gene is TRBV7-2, the J gene TRBJ1-2; TRBD1 aligns across 12 bases. CDR1 is SGHTA, CDR2 FQGNSA, per germline. CDR3 size: 15 residues. The junction had 3 bases not matched to a gene; V was cut back by 0 bases and J by 7 bases. The CDR3 here is CASSLAGTGGSGYTF. The DNA for the CDR3 is TGTGCCAGCAGCTTAGCCGGGACAGGGGGCAGTGGCTACACCTTC.

This clone has just one count. This CDR3 reads CASSPYLITGGEETQYF. For the CDR3, the DNA is TGTGCCAGCTCACCGTACCTCATCACGGGGGGCGAAGAGACCCAGTACTTC. The chain carries TRBV18 and TRBJ2-5; D is possibly TRBD2 (7 bases). CDR1 and CDR2 (germline): KGHSH, LQKENI. The CDR3 covers 17 residues. V was cut by 3 bases and J by 3 bases, with 20 bases left in between.

The rearrangement joins TRBV12-3 or TRBV12-4 to TRBJ1-5; perhaps TRBD1 as D (5 bases). This CDR3 has 12 amino acids. The V and J ends lost 4 bases and 6 bases respectively, with 7 bases between them. DNA of the CDR3: TGTGCCAGCAGTTCCGGGGGTCAGCCCCAGCATTTT. Encoded protein: CASSSGGQPQHF.

The J gene is TRBJ1-2, the V gene TRBV5-8, with 7 bases fitting TRBD1. Trimming removed 5 bases from V and 4 bases from J; junction bases left unmatched: 5. The length of the CDR3 is 13 residues. CDR1 is SGHTS and CDR2 is YDEGEE in the germline V gene. As DNA, the CDR3 is TGTGCCAGCAGTAGGACAGGCCTCTATGGCTACACCTTC. Its protein is CASSRTGLYGYTF.

The chain carries TRBV5-1 and TRBJ2-1; no clear D. This CDR3 is built from 14 residues. Germline-derived CDR1 and CDR2 are SGHRS and YFSETQ. With 6 bases removed from V and 2 bases from J, the gap between germline ends came to 12 bases. CDR3 residues: CASTRSGPYNEQFF. CDR3 nucleotide sequence: TGCGCCAGCACCCGGAGTGGCCCCTACAATGAGCAGTTCTTC. Based on the CDR3 plus reference TRBV5-1 and TRBJ2-1, the full variable domain is KAGVTQTPRYLIKTRGQQVTLSCSPISGHRSVSWYQQTPGQGLQFLFEYFSETQRNKGNFPGRFSGRQFSNSRSEMNVSTLELGDSALYLCASTRSGPYNEQFFGPGTRLTVL.